What follows are 8 T cell receptor beta chains derived from one specimen sequenced in a study of tumor and adjacent non-tumor tissue in lung cancer. Three rounds of nested PCR, following a modified ARM-PCR protocol, produced the TCRbeta library. TCRdb re-analysed the multiplex PCR reads in MiXCR, keeping a single row per CDR3 protein. The sample holds approximately 82,000 distinct CDR3 sequences, just over 75% seen once. The template was RNA from unsorted bulk tissue. Distant lung tissue was collected more than 3 cm away from the tumor edge. The sequenced sample was distant non-tumor lung tissue. Receptors originate from a man aged 65 to 85 with non-small cell lung cancer.

Comment on this clonotype: The junction does not match germline at one end; this may be a read error. The chain couples TRBV12-3 or TRBV12-4 to TRBJ1-1; 10 bases align to TRBD1. The CDR3 has 15 amino acids. The CDR3 nucleotides read TGTGCCAGCAGTGGACAGGGGGTCTTGAACATTGAAGCTTTCTTT. Residues: CASSGQGVLNIEAFF.

Remarks on this clonotype: A much larger clone differs from this one at a single base, so this may be a read error. The chain links TRBV24-1 to TRBJ1-1, with 7 bases identical to TRBD1. Germline CDR1 reads KGHDR; CDR2 reads SFDVKD. The length of the CDR3 is 13 residues. The CDR3 DNA reads as TGTGCCAGCAGTGACCGCGACAGGGAGAGGGCTTTCTTT. It translates to CASSDRDRERAFF.

Of note for this clonotype: Germline and junction disagree at one end, which may indicate a read error. V usage is TRBV12-3 or TRBV12-4 and J usage is TRBJ1-2; 8 bases align to TRBD1. CDR3 size: 14 residues. The CDR3, as DNA: TGTGCCAACAAGCCGGGACAGGTGAACTATGGGTACACCTTC. Amino acid sequence: CANKPGQVNYGYTF.

This clonotype was seen a few times. This chain links TRBV19 with TRBJ2-1; TRBD1 matches 8 bases. Germline CDR1 and CDR2: LNHDA and SQIVND (reference sequence). Trimming cost V 3 bases and J 9 bases; bases outside gene matches: 7. This CDR3 region has 14 residues. As DNA, the CDR3 is TGTGCCAGTAGTATTCAGGGGGCTATGAGTGAGCAGTTCTTC. Its translation is CASSIQGAMSEQFF.

As to this clonotype: A read error may explain this, as a much larger clone is one base away. This chain joins TRBV11-2 and TRBJ1-4; D is unclear. Germline lookup yields CDR1 SGHAT and CDR2 FQNNGV. The CDR3 length is 16 residues. The CDR3 sequence is CASSYSGVATNKKLFF. The DNA of the CDR3 is TGTGCCAGCAGCTATAGTGGGGTTGCAACTAATAAAAAACTGTTTTTT.

On this clonotype itself: The limits of the CDR3 on the DNA are not certain, so only TCRdb's listed CDR3 is given. The chain combines TRBV28 with TRBJ2-5; TRBD2 was called by the table and not checked on the DNA. Germline V gene data show CDR1 as MDHEN and CDR2 as SYDVKM. The CDR3 sequence runs 16 residues, both termini included. The CDR3 region is CASSFGSGSLQGTQYF.

About this clonotype: At one end, the junction sequence differs from germline, possibly due to a read error. This chain links TRBV29-1 with TRBJ1-2; D not resolved. The CDR3 has 16 amino acids. Per germline, CDR1 SQVTM and CDR2 ANQGSEA. The CDR3 region has the DNA TGCAGCGTTGTCCACTATCAATCCTCGGGAGAAGATGGATACATCTTC. Protein product: CSVVHYQSSGEDGYIF. Full variable domain (remainder filled in from reference TRBV29-1 and TRBJ1-2): SAVISQKPSRDICQRGTSLTIQCQVDSQVTMMFWYRQQPGQSLTLIATANQGSEATYESGFVIDKFPISRPNLTFSTLTVSNMSPEDSSIYLCSVVHYQSSGEDGYIFGSGTRLTVV.

As to this clonotype: A junction boundary mismatches the germline segment, possibly from a read error. The chain combines TRBV11-3 with TRBJ2-2, with 9 bases fitting TRBD2. Germline V gene lookup returns CDR1 SGHNT and CDR2 YENEEA. CDR3 length: 16 amino acids. CDR3 residues: CASSERAVAGVGELFF. DNA for the CDR3: TGTGCCAGCAGCGAGCGGGCGGTAGCGGGGGTCGGGGAGCTATTTTTT. Based on the CDR3 plus reference TRBV11-3 and TRBJ2-2, the full variable domain is EAGVVQSPRYKIIEKKQPVAFWCNPISGHNTLYWYLQNLGQGPELLIRYENEEAVDDSQLPKDRFSAERLKGVDSTLKIQPAELGDSAVYLCASSERAVAGVGELFFGEGSRLTVL.